This T cell receptor (beta chain) was identified in a study of T cells in Graves' hyperthyroidism and ophthalmopathy. General observations from the study: Also found in blood were most expanded thyroid clonotypes above 0.001. Ophthalmopathy got predicted by the model a median roughly 6.1 months before its onset.

In germline, CDR1 is SEHNR, CDR2 FQNEAQ (reference sequence). This CDR3 spans 14 amino acids. V lost 4 bases to trimming and J lost 9 bases; unmatched junction nucleotides: 11. This clonotype was picked up a small number of times. Antigen unknown. This may come from a read error, since a much larger clone is one base off. Amplified regions were TCR beta CDR3 sequences from RNA transcripts. When the TCR CDR3 underwent first-round RT-PCR, the HTBI primer set was used. TCRdb reanalysed the multiplex PCR reads using MiXCR and keeps one entry per CDR3 protein. Of more than 500,000 distinct CDR3 sequences in the sample, about half were seen once.

V and J are TRBV7-9 and TRBJ2-7; 8 bases map to TRBD2. Sequencing was done on a sample of peripheral blood or thyroid tissue (not recorded which). This TCR derives from an adult woman with Graves' disease, either hyperthyroidism or ophthalmopathy (not recorded which). CDR3 protein: CASSSTGTRGPQYF. Here the CDR3 DNA reads TGTGCCAGCAGCTCCACCGGGACTAGAGGCCCGCAGTACTTC.